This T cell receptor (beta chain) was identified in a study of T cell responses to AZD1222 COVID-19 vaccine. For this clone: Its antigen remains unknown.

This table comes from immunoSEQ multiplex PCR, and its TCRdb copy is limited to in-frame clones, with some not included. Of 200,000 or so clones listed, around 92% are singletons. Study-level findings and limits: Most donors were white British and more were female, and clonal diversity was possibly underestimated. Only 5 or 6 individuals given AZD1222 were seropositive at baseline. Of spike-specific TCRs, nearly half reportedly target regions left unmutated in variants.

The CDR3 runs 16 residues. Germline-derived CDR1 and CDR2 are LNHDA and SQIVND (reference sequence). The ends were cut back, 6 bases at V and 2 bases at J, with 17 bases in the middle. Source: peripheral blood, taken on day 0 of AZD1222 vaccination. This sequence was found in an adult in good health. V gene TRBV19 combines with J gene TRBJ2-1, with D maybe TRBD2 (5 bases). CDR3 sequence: CASSTSAANTYNEQFF. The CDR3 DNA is TGTGCCAGTAGCACCTCAGCGGCCAATACCTACAATGAGCAGTTCTTC.